This TCR beta chain was captured in a study of blood T cell repertoires in COVID-19. Using immunoSEQ multiplex PCR, the repertoire was profiled, and TCRdb retains in-frame clones only, with some absent. This table holds under 150,000 clones, approximately 91% found once. This CDR3 is 14 amino acids long. Trimming cost V 5 bases and J 4 bases; bases outside gene matches: 4. Germline V gene sequence: CDR1 SSHAT, CDR2 FNYEAQ (reference sequence). This sequence originates from an older woman who had recovered from COVID-19. Sequencing was performed on peripheral blood. The chain has TRBV7-7 and TRBJ2-5; 10 bases match TRBD1. CDR3 in DNA: TGTGCCAGCAGCCGGACAGGGGGTAGAGAGACCCAGTACTTC. Translating it yields CASSRTGGRETQYF.